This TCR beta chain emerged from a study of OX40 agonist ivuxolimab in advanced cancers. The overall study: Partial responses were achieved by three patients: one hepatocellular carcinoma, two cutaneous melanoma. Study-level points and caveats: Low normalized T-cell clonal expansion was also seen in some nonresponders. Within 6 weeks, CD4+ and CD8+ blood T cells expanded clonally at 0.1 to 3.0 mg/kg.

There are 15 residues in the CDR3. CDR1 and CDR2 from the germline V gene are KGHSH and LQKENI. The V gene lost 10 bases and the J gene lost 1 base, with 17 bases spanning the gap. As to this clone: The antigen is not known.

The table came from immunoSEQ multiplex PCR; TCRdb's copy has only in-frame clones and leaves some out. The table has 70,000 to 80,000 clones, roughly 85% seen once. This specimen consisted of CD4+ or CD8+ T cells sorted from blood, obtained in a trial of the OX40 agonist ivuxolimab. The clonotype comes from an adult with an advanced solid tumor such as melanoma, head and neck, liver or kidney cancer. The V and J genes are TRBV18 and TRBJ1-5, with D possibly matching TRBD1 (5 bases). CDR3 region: CATKLTGGSNQPQHF. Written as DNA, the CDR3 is TGTGCCACTAAACTTACCGGGGGGAGCAATCAGCCCCAGCATTTT. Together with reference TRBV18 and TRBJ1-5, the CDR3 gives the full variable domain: NAGVMQNPRHLVRRRGQEARLRCSPMKGHSHVYWYRQLPEEGLKFMVYLQKENIIDESGMPKERFSAEFPKEGPSILRIQQVVRGDSAAYFCATKLTGGSNQPQHFGDGTRLSIL.